This entry is about one T cell receptor beta chain. The data are from a study of response to subunit inactivated influenza vaccine. CDR1 and CDR2 from the germline V gene are SGHAT and FQNNGV. V was pared by 2 bases and J by 3 bases, with 11 bases between. The CDR3 runs 14 residues. TCRdb re-called the RT-PCR reads through MiXCR, storing one row per CDR3 protein. The sample has roughly 550,000 distinct CDR3 sequences, under 30% seen once. The data were also submitted as part of a second study, on T cells expressing NK-cell markers. That investigation notes: The TCR beta cDNA came from 5'RACE template switching with UMIs. Sorted CD3+CD56-NKG2C+, CD3+CD56+NKG2C- and CD3+CD56+NKG2C+ T cells were the source of the TCR beta repertoires.

The receptor comes from a middle-aged man who received an inactivated influenza vaccine. The chain recombines TRBV11-2 with TRBJ2-7; the D is unclear. The material sequenced was CD4+ T cells sorted from PBMCs, taken roughly 12 days after vaccination. The CDR3 nucleotides read TGTGCCAGCAGCTTAATGAGGACCAACTACGAGCAGTACTTC. Protein product: CASSLMRTNYEQYF.